This T cell receptor (beta chain) was documented in a study of blood T cell repertoires in COVID-19. TCRdb's copy holds only in-frame clones and misses some; the assay was immunoSEQ multiplex PCR. The profile covers about 670,000 clones, with 80% to 90% appearing a single time and roughly 0.25% taken by the ten largest. CDR3 length equals 14 residues. V lost 0 bases and J lost 2, with 7 bases in between. Germline V gene data show CDR1 as ENHRY and CDR2 as SYGVKD. Sequenced sample: peripheral blood. The receptor was derived from a woman aged 18-29 years with acute or convalescent COVID-19. This chain links TRBV10-3 with TRBJ1-2; D unclear. CDR3 region: CAISESSENYGYTF. The DNA for the CDR3 is TGTGCCATCAGTGAGTCATCAGAAAACTATGGCTACACCTTC.